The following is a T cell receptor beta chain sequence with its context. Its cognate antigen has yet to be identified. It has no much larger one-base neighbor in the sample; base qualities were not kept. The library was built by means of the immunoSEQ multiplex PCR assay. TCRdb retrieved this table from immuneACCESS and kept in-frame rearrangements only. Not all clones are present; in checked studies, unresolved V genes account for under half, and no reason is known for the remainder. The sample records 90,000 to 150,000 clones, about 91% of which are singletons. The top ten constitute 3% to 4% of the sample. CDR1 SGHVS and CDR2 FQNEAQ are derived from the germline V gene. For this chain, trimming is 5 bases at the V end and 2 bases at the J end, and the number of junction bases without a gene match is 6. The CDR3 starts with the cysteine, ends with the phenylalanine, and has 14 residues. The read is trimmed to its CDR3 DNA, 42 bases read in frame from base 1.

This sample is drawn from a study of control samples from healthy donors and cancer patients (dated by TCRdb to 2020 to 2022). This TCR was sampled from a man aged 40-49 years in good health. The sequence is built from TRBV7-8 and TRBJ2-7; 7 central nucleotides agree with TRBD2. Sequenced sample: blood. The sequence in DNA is TGTGCCAGCAGCCCCGGGGGGTTTACCTACGAGCAGTACTTC. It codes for CASSPGGFTYEQYF.